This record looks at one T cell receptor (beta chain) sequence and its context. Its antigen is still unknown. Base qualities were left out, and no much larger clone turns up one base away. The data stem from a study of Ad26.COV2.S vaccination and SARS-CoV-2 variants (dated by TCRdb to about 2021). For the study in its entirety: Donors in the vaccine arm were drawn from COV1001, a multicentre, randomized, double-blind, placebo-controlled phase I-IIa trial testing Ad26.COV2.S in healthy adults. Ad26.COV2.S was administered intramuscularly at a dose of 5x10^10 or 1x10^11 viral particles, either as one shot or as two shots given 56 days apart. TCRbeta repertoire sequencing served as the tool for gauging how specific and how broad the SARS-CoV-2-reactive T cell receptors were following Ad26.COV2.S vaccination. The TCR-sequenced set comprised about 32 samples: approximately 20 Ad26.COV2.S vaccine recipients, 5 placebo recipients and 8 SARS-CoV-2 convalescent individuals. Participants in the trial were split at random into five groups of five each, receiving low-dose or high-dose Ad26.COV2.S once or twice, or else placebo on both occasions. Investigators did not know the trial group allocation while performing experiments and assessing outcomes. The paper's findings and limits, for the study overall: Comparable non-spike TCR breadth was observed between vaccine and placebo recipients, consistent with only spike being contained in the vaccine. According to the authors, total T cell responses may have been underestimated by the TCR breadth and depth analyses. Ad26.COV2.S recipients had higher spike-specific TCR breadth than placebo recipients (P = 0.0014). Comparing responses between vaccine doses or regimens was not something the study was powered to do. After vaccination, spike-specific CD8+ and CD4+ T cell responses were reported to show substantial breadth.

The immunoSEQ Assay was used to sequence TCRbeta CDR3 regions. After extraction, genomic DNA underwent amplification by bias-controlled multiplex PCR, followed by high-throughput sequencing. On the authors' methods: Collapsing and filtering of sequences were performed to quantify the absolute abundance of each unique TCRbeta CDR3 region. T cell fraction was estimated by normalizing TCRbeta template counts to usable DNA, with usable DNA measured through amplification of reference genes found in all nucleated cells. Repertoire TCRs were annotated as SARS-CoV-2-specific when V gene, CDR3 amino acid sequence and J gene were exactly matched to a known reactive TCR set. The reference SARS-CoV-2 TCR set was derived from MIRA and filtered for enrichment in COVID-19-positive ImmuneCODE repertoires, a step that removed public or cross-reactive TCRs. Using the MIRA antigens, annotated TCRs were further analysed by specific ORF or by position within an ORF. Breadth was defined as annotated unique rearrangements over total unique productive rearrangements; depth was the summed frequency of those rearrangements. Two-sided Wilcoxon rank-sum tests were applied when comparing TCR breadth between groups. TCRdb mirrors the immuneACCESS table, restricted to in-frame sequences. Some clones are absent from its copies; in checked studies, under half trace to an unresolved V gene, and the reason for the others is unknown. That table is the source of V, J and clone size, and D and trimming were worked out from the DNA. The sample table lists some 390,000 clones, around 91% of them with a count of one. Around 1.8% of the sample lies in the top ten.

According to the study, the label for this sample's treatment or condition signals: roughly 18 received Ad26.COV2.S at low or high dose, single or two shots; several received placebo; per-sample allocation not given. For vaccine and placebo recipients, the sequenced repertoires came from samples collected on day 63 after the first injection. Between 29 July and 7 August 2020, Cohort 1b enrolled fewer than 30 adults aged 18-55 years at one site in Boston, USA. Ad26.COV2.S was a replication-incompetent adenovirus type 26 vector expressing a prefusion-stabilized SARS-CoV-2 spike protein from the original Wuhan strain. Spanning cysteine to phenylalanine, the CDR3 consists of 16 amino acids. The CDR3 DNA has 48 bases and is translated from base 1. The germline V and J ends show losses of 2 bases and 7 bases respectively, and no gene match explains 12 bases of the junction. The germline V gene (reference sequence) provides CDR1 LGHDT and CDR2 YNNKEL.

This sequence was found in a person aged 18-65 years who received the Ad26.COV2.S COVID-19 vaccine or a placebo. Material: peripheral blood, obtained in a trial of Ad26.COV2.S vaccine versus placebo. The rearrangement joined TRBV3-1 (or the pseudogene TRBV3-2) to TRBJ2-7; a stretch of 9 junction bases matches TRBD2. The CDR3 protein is CASSQTGVAGVEEQYF. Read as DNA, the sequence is TGTGCCAGCAGCCAAACGGGTGTAGCGGGAGTCGAAGAGCAGTACTTC.